The clone carrying this TCR beta chain has a count of ten or more. Its antigen is as yet unknown. Via MiXCR, TCRdb re-called the RACE reads, giving one row per CDR3 protein. Found here are 70,000 to 90,000 distinct CDR3 sequences, 10% to 11% of them singletons; the top ten hold 3.7%. Looked up from germline, CDR1 is SGHVS and CDR2 is FQNEAQ. CDR3 length equals 15 residues. The V and J ends lost 2 bases and 8 bases, in that order; junction bases with no gene match: 6. This sample was taken from a study of human T cells and chemical hapten exposure. Findings of the study overall: The formation of large CDR3 similarity clusters by expanded TCRs significantly exceeded that of controls. Expanded TCR counts at PT1 were positively correlated with the patch test score.

The time point here: patch test 3, about 24 weeks after DPC sensitization. Regarding treatment: therapeutic diphenylcyclopropenone sensitization with weekly scalp DPC. Donors, patients with alopecia ranging from 18 to 70 years old and judged suitable for DPC, provided samples. The specimen was whole blood, collected in connection with sensitization to the hapten diphenylcyclopropenone (DPC). This TCR derives from a woman in her fifties or sixties with alopecia areata. Some clones in this sample may be carry-over from other donors' samples. The J gene is TRBJ2-1, the V gene TRBV7-8; 10 nucleotides agree with TRBD2. CDR3 residues: CASSLSLAGVDEQFF. Here the CDR3 DNA reads TGTGCCAGCAGCTTAAGTCTAGCGGGAGTTGATGAGCAGTTCTTC.